The text below deals with one T cell receptor beta chain. Germline values: CDR1 MGHRA, CDR2 YSYEKL. The CDR3 totals 16 residues. V shed 1 base and J 7 bases; nucleotides not matched to a gene: 6. The sample comes from a study of blood T cell repertoires in COVID-19. This study enrolled people aged roughly 18 to 100 from about two dozen US geographic areas. Cohort 3 recovered donors had two negative PCRs, clearance, or symptom resolution. Assay: immunoSEQ multiplex PCR; the TCRdb copy retains only in-frame clones and omits some. The sample yields roughly 260,000 clones, approximately 83% seen once. This clonotype originated in a woman aged 45-60 years who had recovered from COVID-19. This sequence joins TRBV4-1 and TRBJ2-1, with TRBD2 identical over 11 bases. Sample: PBMCs or T cells enriched from blood (not recorded which). The chain's CDR3 is CASSQVTSGSSNEQFF. The DNA of the CDR3 is TGCGCCAGCAGCCAAGTAACTAGCGGGAGCAGTAATGAGCAGTTCTTC.